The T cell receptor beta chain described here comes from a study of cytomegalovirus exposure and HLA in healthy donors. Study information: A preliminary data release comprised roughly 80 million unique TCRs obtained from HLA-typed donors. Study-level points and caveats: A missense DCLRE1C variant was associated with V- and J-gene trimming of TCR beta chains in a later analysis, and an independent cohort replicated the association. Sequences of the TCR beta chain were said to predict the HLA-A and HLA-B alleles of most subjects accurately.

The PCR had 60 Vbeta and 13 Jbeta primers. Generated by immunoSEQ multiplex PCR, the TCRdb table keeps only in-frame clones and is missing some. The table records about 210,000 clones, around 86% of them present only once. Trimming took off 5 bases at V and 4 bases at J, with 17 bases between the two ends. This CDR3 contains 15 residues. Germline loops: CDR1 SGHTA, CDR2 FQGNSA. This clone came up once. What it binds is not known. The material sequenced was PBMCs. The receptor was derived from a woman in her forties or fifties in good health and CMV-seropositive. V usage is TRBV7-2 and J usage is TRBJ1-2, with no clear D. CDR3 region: CASSGEGSSVYGYTF. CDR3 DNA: TGTGCCAGCAGCGGCGAGGGCAGTTCAGTCTATGGCTACACCTTC. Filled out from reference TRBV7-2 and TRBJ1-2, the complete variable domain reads GAGVSQSPSNKVTEKGKDVELRCDPISGHTALYWYRQSLGQGLEFLIYFQGNSAPDKSGLPSDRFSAERTGGSVSTLTIQRTQQEDSAVYLCASSGEGSSVYGYTFGSGTRLTVV.